A single sample is the source of the 14 T cell receptor beta chains below, sequenced in a study of T cells expressing NK-cell markers. For each CDR3 protein, TCRdb gives one entry from its re-call of the 5' RACE reads, without DNA. Its table records around 470,000 distinct CDR3 sequences. The sequencing sample was made of blood T cells: a sorted CD56 or NKG2C T cell subset, CD4+ or CD8+ T cells, or bulk PBMC T cells (not recorded which). These receptors were taken from a woman between 50 and 59 years old in good health.

J is TRBJ1-2 and V is TRBV24-1; TCRdb reports TRBD1, a call that lacks DNA to check it against. Germline-derived CDR1 and CDR2 are KGHDR and SFDVKD. The CDR3 consists of 15 residues. CDR3 region: CATSLSGQSNYGYTF.

This chain uses TRBV6-5 with TRBJ2-7; TCRdb names TRBD1, which stays unverified in the absence of DNA. There are 13 residues in the CDR3. CDR1 is MNHEY, CDR2 SVGAGI, per germline. CDR3 sequence: CASSPQGIGEQYF.

The chain carries TRBV20-1 and TRBJ2-5; TCRdb calls TRBD2, which cannot be checked without DNA. Per germline, CDR1 DFQATT and CDR2 SNEGSKA (reference sequence). The CDR3 runs to 11 residues. CDR3 amino acids: CRAGWGTKQYF.

The rearrangement joins TRBV27 to TRBJ1-4. Germline assignment: CDR1 MNHEY and CDR2 SMNVEV (reference sequence). The CDR3 extends over 15 amino acids. The chain's CDR3 is CASSRGAHTNEKLFF.

CDR3 region: CASRTSADTQYF. The chain couples TRBV12-3 or TRBV12-4 to TRBJ2-3. This CDR3 is 12 amino acids long.

The chain carries TRBV12-3 or TRBV12-4 and TRBJ2-1. This CDR3 has 13 residues. This CDR3 reads CASSTDSVHEQFF.

The V and J genes are TRBV10-2 and TRBJ2-7; TCRdb picks TRBD1, but there is no DNA to check that call. There are 14 residues in the CDR3. Germline loops: CDR1 WSHSY, CDR2 SAAADI. The chain's CDR3 is CASGRLDRGYEQYF.

This chain connects TRBV27 to TRBJ2-7; with no DNA, the TCRdb D assignment of TRBD1 cannot be verified. Germline CDR1 and CDR2: MNHEY and SMNVEV (reference sequence). The CDR3 is made up of 15 amino acids. CDR3 loop: CASRNAGTGANRQYF.

The chain carries TRBV5-1 and TRBJ2-3; TCRdb selects TRBD2, and the lack of DNA leaves this call unchecked. The CDR3 has 16 amino acids. Germline V gene lookup returns CDR1 SGHRS and CDR2 YFSETQ. This chain's CDR3 is CASSLIRTSGLDTQYF.

The gene calls are TRBV11-2 and TRBJ2-1; TCRdb selects TRBD1, and the lack of DNA leaves this call unchecked. CDR3 length: 14 residues. From germline, CDR1 is SGHAT and CDR2 FQNNGV. The CDR3 spells CASSLVRTVDEQFF.

V usage is TRBV6-1 and J usage is TRBJ1-5. The CDR3 is made up of 14 amino acids. Looked up from germline, CDR1 is MNHNS and CDR2 is SASEGT. The CDR3 protein is CARGSVLSNQPQHF.

The gene calls are TRBV10-3 and TRBJ2-1; TCRdb's D call of TRBD2 is untestable without DNA. This CDR3 contains 14 residues. CDR1 is ENHRY, CDR2 SYGVKD, per germline. The chain's CDR3 is CAIRGLEYDNEQFF.

This chain uses TRBV29-1 with TRBJ1-4; TCRdb picks TRBD1, but there is no DNA to check that call. Germline lookup yields CDR1 SQVTM and CDR2 ANQGSEA. The CDR3 runs 16 residues. CDR3 in amino acids: CSAAGQGAEGAEKLFF.

The chain recombines TRBV29-1 with TRBJ2-1; the TCRdb D gene call, TRBD1, has no DNA to confirm it. The germline V gene has CDR1 SQVTM and CDR2 ANQGSEA. This CDR3 is 11 amino acids long. CDR3 amino acids: CSAMTVPEQFF.